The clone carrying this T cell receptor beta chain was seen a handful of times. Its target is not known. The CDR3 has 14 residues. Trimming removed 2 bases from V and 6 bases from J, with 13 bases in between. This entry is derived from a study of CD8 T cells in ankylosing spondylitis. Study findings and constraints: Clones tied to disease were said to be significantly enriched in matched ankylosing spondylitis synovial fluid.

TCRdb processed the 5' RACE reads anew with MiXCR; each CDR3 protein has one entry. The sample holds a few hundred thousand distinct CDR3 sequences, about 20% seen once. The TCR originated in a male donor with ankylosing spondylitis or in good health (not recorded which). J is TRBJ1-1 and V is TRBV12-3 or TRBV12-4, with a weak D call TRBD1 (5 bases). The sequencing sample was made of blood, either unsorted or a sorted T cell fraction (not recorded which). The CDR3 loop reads CASSLLGPGAEAFF. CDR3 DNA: TGTGCCAGCAGTTTACTGGGGCCCGGGGCTGAAGCTTTCTTT.